The 22 T cell receptor beta chains given below trace back to one sample, sequenced in a study of cytomegalovirus exposure and HLA in healthy donors (dated by TCRdb to the late 2010s). The library was made by the immunoSEQ multiplex PCR assay. TCRdb's version of the immuneACCESS table is confined to in-frame rearrangements and falls short of the full clone set. An unresolved V gene accounts for under half of the shortfall where checked; the remainder is of unknown origin. This sample comprises 150,000 to 200,000 clones, approximately 86% of them detected only once. The ten top clones hold 2% to 2.5% of the sample. What was sequenced was PBMCs. The receptors stem from a woman aged 18-29 years in good health and CMV-seronegative.

The sample holds one count of this clone. The chain recombines TRBV27 with TRBJ2-7; tentative D call: TRBD1 (5 bases). Between the trimmed V and J ends, which lost 6 bases and 7 bases, there was a span of 19 bases. There are 14 residues in the CDR3. Germline CDR1 and CDR2: MNHEY and SMNVEV (reference sequence). The CDR3 loop is CASSPPGPSREQYF. CDR3 in DNA: TGTGCCAGCAGCCCGCCAGGGCCGTCTAGGGAGCAGTACTTC.

CDR3 bases: TGTGCCAGCAGCTCCGGGACAGCCATTCCGGAGACCCAGTACTTC. Translated: CASSSGTAIPETQYF. V and J are TRBV9 and TRBJ2-5, with TRBD1 identical over 7 bases. The CDR3 has 15 amino acids. Looked up from germline, CDR1 is SGDLS and CDR2 is YYNGEE. Losses at the gene ends were 4 bases for V and 5 bases for J; bases not matched to a gene: 11.

The genes are TRBV9 and TRBJ2-7, with D possibly matching TRBD2 (7 bases). The CDR3 has 14 residues. Trimming stripped 3 bases from V and 6 bases from J, with 16 bases between. Germline lookup yields CDR1 SGDLS and CDR2 YYNGEE. In DNA, the CDR3 is TGTGCCAGCAGCGCCGGTGCGGGGGCTCGCGAGCAGTACTTC. Its protein is CASSAGAGAREQYF.

The chain links TRBV6-5 to TRBJ2-1; a weak D match, TRBD2 (6 bases). V lost 4 bases and J 5 bases, leaving 12 bases between the germline ends. The CDR3 runs 14 residues. Germline CDR1 MNHEY, CDR2 SVGAGI. The chain's CDR3 is CASSLAAMNNEQFF. DNA for the CDR3: TGTGCCAGCAGTTTAGCGGCAATGAACAATGAGCAGTTCTTC.

The chain recombines TRBV18 with TRBJ1-5, with TRBD1 matching over 11 bases. Germline V gene data show CDR1 as KGHSH and CDR2 as LQKENI. This CDR3 has 17 residues. V was pared by 2 bases and J by 2 bases, with 5 bases of the junction left unmatched. CDR3: CASSPRGTGGGNQPQHF. In DNA, the CDR3 is TGTGCCAGCTCACCAAGGGGGACAGGGGGAGGCAATCAGCCCCAGCATTTT.

V usage is TRBV4-3 and J usage is TRBJ1-2, with D perhaps matching TRBD1 (6 bases). The V gene lost 0 bases and the J gene lost 3 bases, with 17 bases spanning the gap. Germline loops: CDR1 LGHNA, CDR2 YSLEER. The CDR3 is made up of 17 amino acids. The CDR3 DNA reads as TGCGCCAGCAGCCAAGAGTATCGGGGGGCGAGTCACTATGGCTACACCTTC. It specifies CASSQEYRGASHYGYTF.

V is TRBV11-2 and J is TRBJ2-7, with D possibly being TRBD2 (6 bases). Per germline, CDR1 SGHAT and CDR2 FQNNGV. The V gene lost 5 bases and the J gene lost 0 bases, with 8 bases spanning the gap. The CDR3 runs to 13 residues. CDR3 nucleotide sequence: TGTGCCAGCAGCGGGACTGACTCCTACGAGCAGTACTTC. Its translation: CASSGTDSYEQYF.

The chain uses TRBV18 and TRBJ1-6; D is ambiguous. The CDR3 runs to 17 residues. V was shortened by 3 bases and J by 6 bases, with 18 bases between the two germline ends. Germline CDR1 and CDR2: KGHSH and LQKENI. The CDR3 sequence: CASSPPSGPGPNSPLHF. As DNA, the CDR3 is TGTGCCAGCTCACCGCCATCCGGTCCTGGGCCTAATTCACCCCTCCACTTT. The whole variable domain, remainder taken from reference TRBV18 and TRBJ1-6, is NAGVMQNPRHLVRRRGQEARLRCSPMKGHSHVYWYRQLPEEGLKFMVYLQKENIIDESGMPKERFSAEFPKEGPSILRIQQVVRGDSAAYFCASSPPSGPGPNSPLHFGNGTRLTVT.

The rearrangement joins TRBV5-1 to TRBJ2-5; D might be TRBD1 (6 bases). The V end was cut by 0 bases, the J end by 5 bases, with 17 bases between. Germline V gene data show CDR1 as SGHRS and CDR2 as YFSETQ. CDR3 length equals 16 residues. In DNA form, the CDR3 reads TGCGCCAGCAGCTTGGGTACGGGAATAGGACAGGAGACCCAGTACTTC. Protein product: CASSLGTGIGQETQYF. Full variable domain (rest looked up from reference TRBV5-1 and TRBJ2-5): KAGVTQTPRYLIKTRGQQVTLSCSPISGHRSVSWYQQTPGQGLQFLFEYFSETQRNKGNFPGRFSGRQFSNSRSEMNVSTLELGDSALYLCASSLGTGIGQETQYFGPGTRLLVL.

The chain combines TRBV29-1 with TRBJ2-7, with 8 bases that match TRBD2. The CDR3 extends over 12 amino acids. Germline V gene lookup returns CDR1 SQVTM and CDR2 ANQGSEA. After removal of 6 bases from V and 5 bases from J, the junction contained 6 bases not matched to a gene. The CDR3 reads CSVRGGLDEQYF. The DNA for the CDR3 is TGCAGCGTCCGGGGGGGCTTGGACGAGCAGTACTTC.

The genes are TRBV4-2 and TRBJ1-1, with 11 positions matching TRBD1. Germline V gene lookup returns CDR1 LGHNA and CDR2 YNFKEQ. The V and J ends lost 3 bases and 0 bases, in that order; junction bases with no gene match: 9. There are 18 residues in the CDR3. The CDR3 region is CASSHPGTGGTLNTEAFF. In nucleotides, the CDR3 is TGTGCCAGCAGCCACCCCGGGACAGGGGGGACATTGAACACTGAAGCTTTCTTT.

J is TRBJ1-6 and V is TRBV7-6; D is undetermined. The CDR3 totals 17 residues. Looked up from germline, CDR1 is SGHVS and CDR2 is FNYEAQ. Trimming took 4 bases from V and 4 from J, leaving 17 bases between them. Here the CDR3 reads CASSSRAGRVYNSPLHF. For the CDR3, the DNA is TGTGCCAGCAGCTCTAGGGCGGGAAGAGTGTATAATTCACCCCTCCACTTT.

The chain joins TRBV19 to TRBJ2-5; D might be TRBD2 (6 bases). The CDR3 runs to 14 residues. V was pared by 1 base and J by 2 bases, with 8 bases between. Per germline, CDR1 LNHDA and CDR2 SQIVND (reference sequence). DNA for the CDR3: TGTGCCAGTAGTATAGGGAGCGGGCAAGAGACCCAGTACTTC. It specifies CASSIGSGQETQYF.

V is TRBV30 and J is TRBJ2-1, with no clear D. The CDR3 has 12 residues. Germline V gene lookup returns CDR1 GTSNPN and CDR2 SVGIG (reference sequence). The germline V and J ends were trimmed by 8 bases and 5 bases, with 13 bases remaining between them. As DNA, the CDR3 is TGTGCCCTACCCGACAAAAACAATGAGCAGTTCTTC. It specifies CALPDKNNEQFF.

This clone has more than one count but fewer than ten. The V gene is TRBV6-6, the J gene TRBJ2-7, with 8 bases matching TRBD1. The CDR3 has 12 residues. V gave up 6 bases and J gave up 3 bases; unmatched junction bases: 1. Germline CDR1 MNHNY, CDR2 SVGAGI (reference sequence). The CDR3 region has the DNA TGTGCCAGCAGCGACAGGGGCTACGAGCAGTACTTC. Residues: CASSDRGYEQYF.

The chain has TRBV5-6 and TRBJ1-1; D not resolved. With 0 bases removed from V and 2 bases from J, the gap between germline ends came to 8 bases. Germline-derived CDR1 and CDR2 are SGHDT and YYEEEE. This CDR3 region has 14 residues. The DNA of the CDR3 is TGTGCCAGCAGCTTGGCCTCGGGTAACACTGAAGCTTTCTTT. This codes for CASSLASGNTEAFF.

The rearrangement links TRBV25-1 to TRBJ2-2; a weak D match, TRBD1 (7 bases). Trimming removed 6 bases at V and 8 bases at J, with 22 bases between. The CDR3 loop spans 16 amino acids. Germline CDR1 and CDR2: MGHDK and SYGVNS. CDR3 bases: TGTGCCAGCAGCCCCCCGGGTGCAGGGGGAGGTGGGGAGCTGTTTTTT. This gives the protein CASSPPGAGGGGELFF.

The rearrangement links TRBV7-9 to TRBJ1-2; maybe TRBD1 (5 bases). The germline V gene has CDR1 SEHNR and CDR2 FQNEAQ (reference sequence). With 2 bases removed from V and 0 bases from J, the gap between germline ends came to 10 bases. The CDR3 has 15 amino acids. CDR3 bases: TGTGCCAGCAGCTTAAGGGGTAGGCCTAACTATGGCTACACCTTC. Translating it yields CASSLRGRPNYGYTF.

The chain recombines TRBV28 with TRBJ1-2, with 9 bases lining up with TRBD1. Germline V lookup: CDR1 MDHEN, CDR2 SYDVKM. This CDR3 has 15 residues. V trimming: 3 bases; J trimming: 1 base; junction bases outside the gene matches: 3. The CDR3 DNA follows: TGTGCCAGCAGTTTTGGGGGACAGGGTAACTATGGCTACACCTTC. Its translation: CASSFGGQGNYGYTF.

The gene calls are TRBV2 and TRBJ2-2, with TRBD2 identical over 7 bases. Germline CDR1 and CDR2: SNHLY and FYNNEI. J gave up 4 bases and V 4 bases, and 9 bases lay outside the gene matches. CDR3 length: 16 residues. Written as DNA, the CDR3 is TGTGCCAGCAGTGGGACCAGGACGGGGGGCACCGGGGAGCTGTTTTTT. Translating it yields CASSGTRTGGTGELFF.

The rearrangement links TRBV4-2 to TRBJ1-3; unclear D gene. Germline-derived CDR1 and CDR2 are LGHNA and YNFKEQ. Trimming shortened V by 2 bases and J by 4 bases, and 12 bases separated the two germline ends. There are 15 residues in the CDR3. CDR3 protein: CASSQLRAEGNTIYF. The CDR3 nucleotides are TGTGCCAGCAGCCAATTGCGGGCGGAGGGAAACACCATATATTTT.

The rearrangement uses TRBV4-3 and TRBJ2-3, with TRBD1 matching over 7 bases. Germline-derived CDR1 and CDR2 are LGHNA and YSLEER. CDR3 size: 22 residues. Losses at the gene ends were 4 bases for V and 0 bases for J; bases not matched to a gene: 25. CDR3: CASSRIRTGLQKDLGSTDTQYF. The CDR3 nucleotides read TGCGCCAGCAGCCGGATTCGGACAGGTCTTCAGAAGGATTTGGGTAGCACAGATACGCAGTATTTT.